A single sample is the source of the 17 T cell receptor beta chains below, sequenced in a study of blood T cells in healthy people across ages. Next came a second PCR, run for roughly 6 to 11 cycles, which used a sample-barcoded 5' primer along with a J-beta primer mix. Via MiXCR, TCRdb re-called the 5' RACE reads, giving one row per CDR3 protein. The sample shows around 280,000 distinct CDR3 sequences, 25% to 30% of them seen only once. The sequencing sample was made of blood. These receptors were collected from a woman in her sixties or seventies in good health.

The chain has TRBV12-3 or TRBV12-4 and TRBJ1-1; the match to TRBD1 covers 7 bases. The CDR3 runs to 15 residues. V was pared by 7 bases and J by 1 base, with 9 bases of the junction left unmatched. The CDR3 region is CASTIRQGPNTEAFF. DNA of the CDR3: TGTGCCAGCACCATACGACAGGGCCCGAACACTGAAGCTTTCTTT.

This clonotype was detected ten times or more. This sequence joins TRBV28 and TRBJ1-2; D is uncertain. CDR1 is MDHEN and CDR2 is SYDVKM in the germline V gene. This CDR3 contains 13 residues. V was shortened by 2 bases and J by 3 bases, with 7 bases between the two germline ends. The CDR3 region is CASSLTGDYGYTF. The CDR3 DNA sequence: TGTGCCAGCAGTTTAACGGGAGACTATGGCTACACCTTC.

V usage is TRBV2 and J usage is TRBJ2-4; tentatively, D is TRBD1 (5 bases). Trimming removed 6 bases from V and 5 bases from J, with 17 bases in between. CDR3 length: 15 residues. Germline values: CDR1 SNHLY, CDR2 FYNNEI. In nucleotides, the CDR3 is TGTGCCAGCAGGCCGATTCAGGGAATTGAAAACATTCAGTACTTC. It specifies CASRPIQGIENIQYF.

The chain couples TRBV7-9 to TRBJ1-2; 7 nucleotides align to TRBD1. The junction had 16 bases not matched to a gene; V was cut back by 5 bases and J by 7 bases. Germline lookup yields CDR1 SEHNR and CDR2 FQNEAQ (reference sequence). This CDR3 spans 16 amino acids. This chain's CDR3 is CASSPPSTGVSSGYTF. DNA of the CDR3: TGTGCCAGCAGCCCCCCCTCCACAGGGGTGAGTTCTGGCTACACCTTC.

The rearrangement joins TRBV28 to TRBJ2-1; 7 bases map to TRBD1. Trimming took 8 bases from V and 0 from J; bases not matched to a gene: 7. Germline lookup yields CDR1 MDHEN and CDR2 SYDVKM. CDR3 length: 15 residues. In DNA form, the CDR3 reads TGTGCCAGCGGGTACAGGGGAAGCTCCTACAATGAGCAGTTCTTC. It is translated as CASGYRGSSYNEQFF.

The chain uses TRBV20-1 and TRBJ2-3; tentative D call: TRBD1 (6 bases). Trimming stripped 7 bases from V and 5 bases from J, with 16 bases between. The CDR3 loop spans 13 amino acids. In germline, CDR1 is DFQATT, CDR2 SNEGSKA (reference sequence). The chain's CDR3 is CSVEPGQKDTQYF. CDR3 sequence (DNA): TGCAGTGTTGAGCCGGGACAAAAAGATACGCAGTATTTT.

As regards this clonotype: A much larger clone sits a single nucleotide away, making a read error possible. The chain joins TRBV14 to TRBJ2-5; 10 bases line up with TRBD2. The germline gives CDR1 SGHDN, CDR2 FVKESK. J lost 3 bases, V lost 4 bases, and 2 bases had no gene match. The CDR3 covers 14 residues. The CDR3 sequence is CASSRLAGEETQYF. As DNA, the CDR3 is TGTGCCAGCAGCCGGCTAGCGGGAGAAGAGACCCAGTACTTC. The full variable domain, in which reference TRBV14 and TRBJ2-5 provide the parts outside the CDR3, is EAGVTQFPSHSVIEKGQTVTLRCDPISGHDNLYWYRRVMGKEIKFLLHFVKESKQDESGMPNNRFLAERTGGTYSTLKVQPAELEDSGVYFCASSRLAGEETQYFGPGTRLLVL.

This clonotype was counted only a few times. The chain joins TRBV5-1 to TRBJ2-1, with D perhaps TRBD2 (5 bases). The germline V gene has CDR1 SGHRS and CDR2 YFSETQ. The length of the CDR3 is 13 residues. V was clipped by 0 bases and J by 8 bases, with 9 bases between them. The CDR3 sequence: CASSLGASYEQFF. CDR3 bases: TGCGCCAGCAGCTTGGGAGCTAGCTATGAGCAGTTCTTC.

This clonotype has a handful of counts. This rearrangement joins TRBV6-2 or TRBV6-3 to TRBJ1-1; tentatively, D is TRBD1 (5 bases). Germline V CDR1 and CDR2: MNHEY, SVGEGT. The length of the CDR3 is 14 residues. Trimming removed 5 bases from V and 7 bases from J, with 17 bases in between. The CDR3 region is CASSSDRAGLEAFF. CDR3 DNA sequence: TGTGCCAGCAGTAGTGACAGAGCTGGGCTTGAAGCTTTCTTT.

The chain carries TRBV4-3 and TRBJ1-3; D not resolved. The CDR3 sequence is 14 residues long. V dropped 0 bases and J dropped 5 bases, with 8 bases sitting between them. Germline V gene sequence: CDR1 LGHNA, CDR2 YSLEER. The CDR3 bases are TGCGCCAGCAGCCAAGATGGCACAAGAAACACCATATATTTT. It specifies CASSQDGTRNTIYF.

This clonotype was observed at least ten times. This chain connects TRBV20-1 to TRBJ2-1, with D uncertain. Trimming removed 3 bases at V and 0 bases at J, with 6 bases between. Per the germline V gene, CDR1 is DFQATT and CDR2 is SNEGSKA (reference sequence). The CDR3 has 13 amino acids. The CDR3 reads CSASGDSYNEQFF. The CDR3 DNA is TGCAGTGCTAGTGGCGACTCCTACAATGAGCAGTTCTTC.

V is TRBV25-1 and J is TRBJ2-4; TRBD1 agrees at 10 bases. This CDR3 is built from 17 residues. V lost 8 bases to trimming and J lost 2 bases; unmatched junction nucleotides: 12. Per germline, CDR1 MGHDK and CDR2 SYGVNS. The CDR3 region has the DNA TGTGCCAGCCGAAACGTCCGGGACAGGGGACCCAAAAACATTCAGTACTTC. It codes for CASRNVRDRGPKNIQYF. The full variable domain, completed using reference TRBV25-1 and TRBJ2-4, is EADIYQTPRYLVIGTGKKITLECSQTMGHDKMYWYQQDPGMELHLIHYSYGVNSTEKGDLSSESTVSRIRTEHFPLTLESARPSHTSQYLCASRNVRDRGPKNIQYFGAGTRLSVL.

This clonotype was picked up one time. The genes are TRBV5-6 and TRBJ2-5; no definite D call. The J call may be incorrect, as the DNA end agrees better with TRBJ2-7. Germline CDR1 and CDR2: SGHDT and YYEEEE. The CDR3 runs to 14 residues. CDR3 in DNA: TGTGCCAGCAGCTTGATCGCGACGGTCTACGAGCAGTACTTC. This codes for CASSLIATVYEQYF.

The chain has TRBV4-2 and TRBJ1-3, with TRBD1 as a possible D gene (6 bases). Germline loops: CDR1 LGHNA, CDR2 YNFKEQ. Trimming took off 0 bases at V and 0 bases at J, with 15 bases between the two ends. CDR3 length equals 18 residues. CDR3 in amino acids: CASSQDRTVPNSGNTIYF. The CDR3 bases are TGTGCCAGCAGCCAAGATAGGACAGTCCCAAACTCTGGAAACACCATATATTTT.

This clonotype turned up a few times. The chain is built from TRBV7-8 and TRBJ1-5; 9 nucleotides align to TRBD1. The V gene's germline CDR1 is SGHVS and CDR2 FQNEAQ. The junction had 5 bases not matched to a gene; V was cut back by 0 bases and J by 5 bases. This CDR3 spans 16 amino acids. This chain's CDR3 is CASSLARRQGDQPQHF. The CDR3 region has the DNA TGTGCCAGCAGCTTAGCGCGGAGACAGGGGGATCAGCCCCAGCATTTT. The whole variable domain, remainder taken from reference TRBV7-8 and TRBJ1-5, is GAGVSQSPRYKVAKRGQDVALRCDPISGHVSLFWYQQALGQGPEFLTYFQNEAQLDKSGLPSDRFFAERPEGSVSTLKIQRTQQEDSAVYLCASSLARRQGDQPQHFGDGTRLSIL.

The rearrangement links TRBV6-5 to TRBJ2-5; 16 nucleotides match TRBD2. The end of the DNA aligns better with TRBJ2-7, so the J call may be wrong. CDR3 length: 18 amino acids. Germline CDR1 and CDR2: MNHEY and SVGAGI. The CDR3 DNA reads as TGTGCCAGCAGTTACTCGGGACTAGCGGGAGGGAGGGCCTACGAGCAGTACTTC. Protein: CASSYSGLAGGRAYEQYF.

This clonotype has just a few counts. The chain employs TRBV28 and TRBJ1-2; D remains unclear. Trimming stripped 8 bases from V and 2 bases from J, with 15 bases between. The CDR3 is 14 amino acids. CDR1 is MDHEN, CDR2 SYDVKM, per germline. CDR3 sequence reads: CASSSTQENYGYTF. The CDR3 DNA reads TGTGCCAGCTCATCAACTCAGGAAAACTATGGCTACACCTTC.